The clone carrying this T cell receptor beta chain has more than one count but fewer than ten. Its antigen is unknown. The CDR3 extends over 14 amino acids. Germline loops: CDR1 DFQATT, CDR2 SNEGSKA (reference sequence). The junction had 3 bases not matched to a gene; V was cut back by 5 bases and J by 0 bases. The data belong to a study of identical twins. Study-level results: Beta clonotypes that were abundant in cord blood contained fewer insertions, a pattern absent from memory repertoires. The study found that models underestimated out-of-frame TCR alpha sharing in monozygotic twins.

One entry per CDR3 protein, called by TCRdb with MiXCR from the 5' RACE reads. This sample carries fewer than 650,000 distinct CDR3 sequences, around 7.5% of them seen once, and the ten largest clones take roughly 1.5%. These sequences were also reported in another study, on yellow fever vaccine responses in identical twins.

The J gene is TRBJ2-2, the V gene TRBV20-1; 7 nucleotides align to TRBD1. Sequencing input: PBMCs. The receptor's source is a woman between 18 and 30 years old in good health. CDR3 sequence reads: CSAGTVANTGELFF. The CDR3 bases are TGCAGTGCTGGGACAGTTGCGAACACCGGGGAGCTGTTTTTT.